A single sample gave rise to the 7 T cell receptor beta chains below, sequenced in a study of molecular identifiers for immune sequencing clone quantification (dated 2018 in TCRdb). Libraries were constructed by PCR. Sequenced on an Illumina HiSeq 4000. TCRdb reran the public reads through fastp at Q25 and MiXCR, keeping productive beta chains. Each CDR3 protein appears once, grouped with its most common genes and DNA. The sample table holds about 36,000 distinct CDR3 sequences, of which under 20% were seen once. The ten most abundant clones make up about 1.2% of the sample. Sequencing input: naive CD8+ T cells from blood, with Jurkat cell RNA spiked in. The cell subset or site tag for this specimen amounts to: FACS-sorted CD8+CD4-CCR7+CD45RA+ naive T cells. The source is a human donor in good health. Some libraries in this study had Jurkat cell RNA spiked in.

This clonotype has at least ten counts. The chain links TRBV7-7 to TRBJ2-2, with 9 bases aligning to TRBD1. The CDR3 loop spans 19 amino acids. The germline V gene encodes CDR1 SSHAT and CDR2 FNYEAQ (reference sequence). The V gene end was trimmed by 4 bases and the J gene end by 5 bases; junction bases not matched to a gene: 17. The CDR3 sequence: CASSSKNPRDRVSTGELFF. CDR3 nucleotides: TGTGCCAGCAGCTCGAAGAATCCCCGGGACAGGGTGTCGACCGGGGAGCTGTTTTTT.

This rearrangement joins TRBV7-6 to TRBJ2-1; 11 bases are a match to TRBD2. Germline-derived CDR1 and CDR2 are SGHVS and FNYEAQ. With 5 bases clipped from V and 1 base from J, the junction kept 4 bases outside the gene matches. This CDR3 comprises 16 residues. CDR3 nucleotide sequence: TGTGCCAGCAGCCCCAGACTAGCGGGATCCTACAATGAGCAGTTCTTC. It translates to CASSPRLAGSYNEQFF.

This clonotype came up many times. The chain uses TRBV4-1 and TRBJ1-1; possible D gene TRBD1, 5 bases. Germline V gene lookup returns CDR1 MGHRA and CDR2 YSYEKL. The CDR3 covers 16 residues. V was pared by 0 bases and J by 3 bases, with 14 bases between. This chain's CDR3 is CASSQEFSGGYTEAFF. DNA of the CDR3: TGCGCCAGCAGCCAAGAGTTCAGTGGGGGGTACACTGAAGCTTTCTTT.

This clonotype has a handful of counts. The genes are TRBV5-6 and TRBJ2-1; D is ambiguous. This CDR3 contains 11 residues. The V and J ends lost 1 base and 8 bases respectively, with 4 bases between them. Germline V CDR1 and CDR2: SGHDT, YYEEEE. CDR3 protein: CASSLMYEQFF. In nucleotides, the CDR3 is TGTGCCAGCAGCTTGATGTATGAGCAGTTCTTC.

This clonotype was recorded many times. CDR3 nucleotides: TGTGCCAGCAGTTATTGGGGGCTTGGGCAGCCCCAGCATTTT. Its translation: CASSYWGLGQPQHF. This chain uses TRBV6-2 or TRBV6-3 with TRBJ1-5, with D possibly TRBD1 on 6 matching bases. The CDR3 runs to 14 residues. V was clipped by 3 bases and J by 7 bases, with 13 bases between them. Germline-derived CDR1 and CDR2 are MNHEY and SVGEGT.

In its sample, this clonotype was seen many times. V is TRBV20-1 and J is TRBJ1-6, with 10 bases fitting TRBD1. Germline-derived CDR1 and CDR2 are DFQATT and SNEGSKA (reference sequence). Trimming removed 0 bases from V and 8 bases from J; junction bases left unmatched: 16. The CDR3 contains 19 residues. CDR3 sequence (DNA): TGCAGTGCTAGAGATTGGGCGGTCGATGCCGGGACAGGGGATTCACCCCTCCACTTT. This codes for CSARDWAVDAGTGDSPLHF.

This clonotype came up many times. CDR3 nucleotide sequence: TGTGCCAGCAGCGTAGTGTCAGGCTACGAGCAGTACTTC. It specifies CASSVVSGYEQYF. V and J are TRBV9 and TRBJ2-7; D is unclear. CDR3 length equals 13 residues. Germline values: CDR1 SGDLS, CDR2 YYNGEE. Trimming removed 0 bases at V and 3 bases at J, with 7 bases between.